The clone carrying this T cell receptor beta chain was recorded at least ten times. Its antigen is currently unknown. This sample stems from a study of naive and memory T cell subsets. General observations from the study: Possibly reflecting memory cells re-expressing CD45RA, a few larger clonotypes occurred in naive repertoires, especially CD8.

The V and J ends lost 6 bases and 2 bases, in that order; junction bases with no gene match: 8. The CDR3 length is 14 residues. Germline loops: CDR1 DFQATT, CDR2 SNEGSKA (reference sequence). An equimolar mix of two oligonucleotides served as the beta constant-region primer for TRBC1 and TRBC2. Four rounds of PCR amplified the ligated cDNA using nested alpha and beta constant-region primers plus SP2. TCRdb reprocessed the UMI-ligation and nested PCR reads with MiXCR, giving one entry per CDR3 protein. The data show about 90,000 distinct CDR3 sequences, about 11% seen once. The V and J genes are TRBV20-1 and TRBJ2-7, with 9 bases that match TRBD2. The receptor comes from a human donor in good health. Sequenced sample: naive CD4+ T cells from blood. The CDR3 DNA follows: TGCAGTGCCCCTCTAGCGGGGAACACCTACGAGCAGTACTTC. Its protein product is CSAPLAGNTYEQYF.